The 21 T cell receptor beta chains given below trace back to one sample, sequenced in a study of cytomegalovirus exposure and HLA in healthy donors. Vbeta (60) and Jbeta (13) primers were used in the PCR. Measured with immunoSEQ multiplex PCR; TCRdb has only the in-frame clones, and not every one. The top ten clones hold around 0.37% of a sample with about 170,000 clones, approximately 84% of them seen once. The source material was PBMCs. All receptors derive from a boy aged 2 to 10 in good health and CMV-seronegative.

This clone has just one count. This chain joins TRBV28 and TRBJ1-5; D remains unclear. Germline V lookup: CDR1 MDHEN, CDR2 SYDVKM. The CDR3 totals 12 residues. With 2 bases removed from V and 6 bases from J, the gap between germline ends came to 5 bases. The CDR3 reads CASSLTSQPQHF. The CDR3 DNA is TGTGCCAGCAGTTTAACTAGTCAGCCCCAGCATTTT. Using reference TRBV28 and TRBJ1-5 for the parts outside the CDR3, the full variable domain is DVKVTQSSRYLVKRTGEKVFLECVQDMDHENMFWYRQDPGLGLRLIYFSYDVKMKEKGDIPEGYSVSREKKERFSLILESASTNQTSMYLCASSLTSQPQHFGDGTRLSIL.

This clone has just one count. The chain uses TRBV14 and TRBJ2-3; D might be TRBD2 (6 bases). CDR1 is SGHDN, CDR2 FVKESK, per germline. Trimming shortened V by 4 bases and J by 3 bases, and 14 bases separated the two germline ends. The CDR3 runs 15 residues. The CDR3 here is CASSLLGGRTDTQYF. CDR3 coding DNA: TGTGCCAGCAGCCTCCTGGGGGGTAGGACAGATACGCAGTATTTT.

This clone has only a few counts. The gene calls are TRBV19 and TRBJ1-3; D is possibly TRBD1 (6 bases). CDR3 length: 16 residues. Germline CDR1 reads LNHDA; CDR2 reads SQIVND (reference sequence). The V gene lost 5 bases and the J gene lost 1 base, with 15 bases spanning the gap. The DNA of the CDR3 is TGTGCCAGTAGTCTCAGGACAGTGTCATCTGGAAACACCATATATTTT. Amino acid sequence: CASSLRTVSSGNTIYF. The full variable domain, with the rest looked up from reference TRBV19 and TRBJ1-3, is DGGITQSPKYLFRKEGQNVTLSCEQNLNHDAMYWYRQDPGQGLRLIYYSQIVNDFQKGDIAEGYSVSREKKESFPLTVTSAQKNPTAFYLCASSLRTVSSGNTIYFGEGSWLTVV.

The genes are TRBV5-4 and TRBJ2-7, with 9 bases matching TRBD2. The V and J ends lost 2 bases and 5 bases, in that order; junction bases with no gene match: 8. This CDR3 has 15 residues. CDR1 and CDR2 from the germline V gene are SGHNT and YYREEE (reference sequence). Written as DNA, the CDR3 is TGTGCCAGCAGCTTTGGTAGCGGGAGTGTTAACGAGCAGTACTTC. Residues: CASSFGSGSVNEQYF.

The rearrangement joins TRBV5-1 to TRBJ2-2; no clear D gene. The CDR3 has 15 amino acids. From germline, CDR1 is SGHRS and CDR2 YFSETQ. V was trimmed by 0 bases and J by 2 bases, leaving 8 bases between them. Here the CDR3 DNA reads TGCGCCAGCAGCTTGGTAGTAGTCAACACCGGGGAGCTGTTTTTT. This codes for CASSLVVVNTGELFF.

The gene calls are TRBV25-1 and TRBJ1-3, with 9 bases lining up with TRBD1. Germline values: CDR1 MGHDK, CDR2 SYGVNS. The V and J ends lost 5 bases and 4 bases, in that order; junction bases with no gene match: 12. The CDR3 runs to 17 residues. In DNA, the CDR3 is TGTGCCAGCAGTCCTACCGGGACAGGGCATCCGGGAAACACCATATATTTT. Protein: CASSPTGTGHPGNTIYF. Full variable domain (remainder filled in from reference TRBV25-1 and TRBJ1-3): EADIYQTPRYLVIGTGKKITLECSQTMGHDKMYWYQQDPGMELHLIHYSYGVNSTEKGDLSSESTVSRIRTEHFPLTLESARPSHTSQYLCASSPTGTGHPGNTIYFGEGSWLTVV.

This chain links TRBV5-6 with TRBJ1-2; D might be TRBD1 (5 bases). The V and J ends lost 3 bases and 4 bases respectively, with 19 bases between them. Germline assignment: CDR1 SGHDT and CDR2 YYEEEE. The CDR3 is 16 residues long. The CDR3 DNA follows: TGTGCCAGCAGCTCCGTTCGGGAGATGGGGCTCTATGGCTACACCTTC. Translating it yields CASSSVREMGLYGYTF. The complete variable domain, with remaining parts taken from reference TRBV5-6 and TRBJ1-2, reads DAGVTQSPTHLIKTRGQQVTLRCSPKSGHDTVSWYQQALGQGPQFIFQYYEEEERQRGNFPDRFSGHQFPNYSSELNVNALLLGDSALYLCASSSVREMGLYGYTFGSGTRLTVV.

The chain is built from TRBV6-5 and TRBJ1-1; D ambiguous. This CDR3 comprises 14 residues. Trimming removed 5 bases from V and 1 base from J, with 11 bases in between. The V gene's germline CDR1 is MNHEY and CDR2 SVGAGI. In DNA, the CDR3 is TGTGCCAGCAGTCCTTACAGCCCGAACACTGAAGCTTTCTTT. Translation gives CASSPYSPNTEAFF.

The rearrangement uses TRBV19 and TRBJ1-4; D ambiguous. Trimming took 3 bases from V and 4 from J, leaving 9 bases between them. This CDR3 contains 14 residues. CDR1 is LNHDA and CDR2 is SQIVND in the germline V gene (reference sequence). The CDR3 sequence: CASSIVSDNEKLFF. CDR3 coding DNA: TGTGCCAGTAGTATCGTGTCAGATAATGAAAAACTGTTTTTT.

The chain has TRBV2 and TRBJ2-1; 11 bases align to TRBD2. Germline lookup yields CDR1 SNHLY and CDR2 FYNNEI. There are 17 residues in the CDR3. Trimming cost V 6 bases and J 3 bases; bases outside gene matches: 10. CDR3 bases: TGTGCCAGCAGGTGGGGGGGGACTAGCGGATACTACAATGAGCAGTTCTTC. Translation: CASRWGGTSGYYNEQFF. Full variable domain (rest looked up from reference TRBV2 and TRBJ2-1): EPEVTQTPSHQVTQMGQEVILRCVPISNHLYFYWYRQILGQKVEFLVSFYNNEISEKSEIFDDQFSVERPDGSNFTLKIRSTKLEDSAMYFCASRWGGTSGYYNEQFFGPGTRLTVL.

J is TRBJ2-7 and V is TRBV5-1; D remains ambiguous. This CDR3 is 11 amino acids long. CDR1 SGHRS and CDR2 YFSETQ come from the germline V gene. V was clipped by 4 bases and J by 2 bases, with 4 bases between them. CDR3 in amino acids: CASSGAYEQYF. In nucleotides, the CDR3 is TGCGCCAGCAGCGGAGCCTACGAGCAGTACTTC.

CDR3 loop: CAWSGTLPGQGTGGYTF. In DNA, the CDR3 is TGTGCCTGGAGTGGTACGCTCCCGGGACAGGGCACTGGAGGCTACACCTTC. The chain has TRBV30 and TRBJ1-2, with TRBD1 identical over 9 bases. The CDR3 is made up of 17 amino acids. The germline CDR1 and CDR2 sequences are GTSNPN and SVGIG (reference sequence). Unmatched junction bases numbered 17, after V lost 1 base and J lost 8 bases.

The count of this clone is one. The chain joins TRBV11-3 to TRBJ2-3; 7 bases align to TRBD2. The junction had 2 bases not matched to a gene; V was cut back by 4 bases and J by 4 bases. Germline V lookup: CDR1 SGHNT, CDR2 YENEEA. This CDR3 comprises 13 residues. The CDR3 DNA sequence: TGTGCCAGCAGCTCACTAGCGTCAGATACGCAGTATTTT. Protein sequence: CASSSLASDTQYF.

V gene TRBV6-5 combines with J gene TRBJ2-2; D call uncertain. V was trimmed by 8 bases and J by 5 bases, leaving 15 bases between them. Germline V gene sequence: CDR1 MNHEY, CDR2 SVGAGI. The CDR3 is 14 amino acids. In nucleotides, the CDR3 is TGTGCCAGCGTTGGTGGAGCAAGGACCGGGGAGCTGTTTTTT. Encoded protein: CASVGGARTGELFF.

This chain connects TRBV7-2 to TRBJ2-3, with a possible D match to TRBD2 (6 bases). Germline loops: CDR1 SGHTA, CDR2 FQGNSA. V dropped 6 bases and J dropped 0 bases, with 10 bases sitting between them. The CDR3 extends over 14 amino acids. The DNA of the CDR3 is TGTGCCAGCAGTCTCGGGACTAGCACAGATACGCAGTATTTT. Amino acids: CASSLGTSTDTQYF. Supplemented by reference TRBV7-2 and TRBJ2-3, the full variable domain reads GAGVSQSPSNKVTEKGKDVELRCDPISGHTALYWYRQSLGQGLEFLIYFQGNSAPDKSGLPSDRFSAERTGGSVSTLTIQRTQQEDSAVYLCASSLGTSTDTQYFGPGTRLTVL.

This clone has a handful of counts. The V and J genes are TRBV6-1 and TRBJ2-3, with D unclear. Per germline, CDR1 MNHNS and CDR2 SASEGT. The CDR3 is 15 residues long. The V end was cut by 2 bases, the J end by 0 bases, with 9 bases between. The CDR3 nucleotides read TGTGCCAGCAGTGAATGGTGGAGTAGCACAGATACGCAGTATTTT. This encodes CASSEWWSSTDTQYF.

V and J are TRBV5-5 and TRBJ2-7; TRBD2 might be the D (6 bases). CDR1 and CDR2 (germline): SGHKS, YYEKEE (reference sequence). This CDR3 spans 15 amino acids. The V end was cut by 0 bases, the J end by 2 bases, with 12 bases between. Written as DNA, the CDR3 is TGTGCCAGCAGCTTGGTTGCGGCGGGGACCTACGAGCAGTACTTC. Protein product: CASSLVAAGTYEQYF.

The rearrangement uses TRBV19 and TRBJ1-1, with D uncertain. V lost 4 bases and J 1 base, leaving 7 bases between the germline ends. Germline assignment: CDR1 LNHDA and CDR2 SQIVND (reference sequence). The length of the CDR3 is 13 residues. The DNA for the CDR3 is TGTGCCAGTAGTACAACAGCGAACACTGAAGCTTTCTTT. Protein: CASSTTANTEAFF.

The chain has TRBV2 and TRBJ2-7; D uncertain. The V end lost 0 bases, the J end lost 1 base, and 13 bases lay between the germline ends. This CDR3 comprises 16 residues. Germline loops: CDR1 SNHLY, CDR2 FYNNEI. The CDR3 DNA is TGTGCCAGCAGTGAAGCTGGCCGGGTGAGGTCCTACGAGCAGTACTTC. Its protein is CASSEAGRVRSYEQYF.

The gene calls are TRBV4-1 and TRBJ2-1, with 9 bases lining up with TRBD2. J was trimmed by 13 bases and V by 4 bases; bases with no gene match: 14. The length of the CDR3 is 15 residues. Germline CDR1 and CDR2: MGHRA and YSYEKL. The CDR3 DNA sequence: TGCGCCAGCAGCCTTTTAGCGGGAGTACCCACTTTACAGTTCTTC. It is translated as CASSLLAGVPTLQFF.

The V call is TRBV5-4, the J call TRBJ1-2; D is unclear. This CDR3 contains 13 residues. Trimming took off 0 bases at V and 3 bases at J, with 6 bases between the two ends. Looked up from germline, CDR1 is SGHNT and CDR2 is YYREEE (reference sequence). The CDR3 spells CASSLGGDYGYTF. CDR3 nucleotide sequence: TGTGCCAGCAGCTTGGGCGGGGACTATGGCTACACCTTC. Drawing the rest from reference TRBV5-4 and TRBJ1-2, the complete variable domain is ETGVTQSPTHLIKTRGQQVTLRCSSQSGHNTVSWYQQALGQGPQFIFQYYREEENGRGNFPPRFSGLQFPNYSSELNVNALELDDSALYLCASSLGGDYGYTFGSGTRLTVV.